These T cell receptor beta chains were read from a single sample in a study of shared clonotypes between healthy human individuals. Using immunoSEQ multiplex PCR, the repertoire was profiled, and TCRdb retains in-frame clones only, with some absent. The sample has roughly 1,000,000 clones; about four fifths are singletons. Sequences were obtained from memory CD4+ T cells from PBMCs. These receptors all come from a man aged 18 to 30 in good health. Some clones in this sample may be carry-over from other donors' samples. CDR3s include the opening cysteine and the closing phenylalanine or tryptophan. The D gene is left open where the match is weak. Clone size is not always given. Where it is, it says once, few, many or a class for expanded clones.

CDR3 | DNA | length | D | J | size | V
CASRPASGRDNEQFF | TGCGCCAGCAGGCCCGCCTCCGGGAGAGACAATGAGCAGTTCTTC | 15 | . | TRBJ2-1 | once | TRBV5-1
CASSPSGSPYNEQFF | TGTGCCAGCAGCCCCAGCGGGAGTCCCTACAATGAGCAGTTCTTC | 15 | TRBD2 | TRBJ2-1 | . | TRBV7-9
CASSLGSGPQTQYF | TGTGCCAGCAGCTTAGGAAGCGGGCCCCAGACCCAGTACTTC | 14 | . | TRBJ2-5 | . | TRBV7-2
CASSRTGGGGYTF | TGTGCCAGTAGTAGGACAGGGGGCGGCGGCTACACCTTC | 13 | TRBD1 | TRBJ1-2 | . | TRBV19
CASSSHGEQYF | TGCGCCAGCAGCTCCCACGGCGAGCAGTACTTC | 11 | . | TRBJ2-7 | . | TRBV23-1
CASSLGQPGYNEQFF | TGCGCCAGCAGCTTAGGACAGCCCGGCTACAATGAGCAGTTCTTC | 15 | . | TRBJ2-1 | . | TRBV5-1
CASSLAGGRGTDTQYF | TGTGCCAGCAGCCTAGCGGGAGGGAGGGGCACAGATACGCAGTATTTT | 16 | TRBD2 | TRBJ2-3 | . | TRBV7-3
CASSDRQSNEKLFF | TGTGCCAGCAGCGATCGACAGTCTAATGAAAAACTGTTTTTT | 14 | . | TRBJ1-4 | . | TRBV27
CASSLSGAGANVLTF | TGTGCCAGCAGCTTAAGTGGAGCTGGGGCCAACGTCCTGACTTTC | 15 | . | TRBJ2-6 | . | TRBV7-2
CASSLAGQGGYEQFF | TGTGCCAGCAGCCTAGCGGGACAGGGGGGTTATGAGCAGTTCTTC | 15 | TRBD1 | TRBJ2-1 | . | TRBV27
CASSPSGTSYEQYF | TGTGCCAGCAGCCCTTCCGGGACTAGCTACGAGCAGTACTTC | 14 | TRBD2 | TRBJ2-7 | . | TRBV9
CASSPYPSLETQYF | TGTGCCAGCAGCCCGTACCCTTCCTTGGAGACCCAGTACTTC | 14 | . | TRBJ2-5 | . | TRBV9
CASSLAPRGEHEQYF | TGTGCCAGCAGCTTAGCCCCCAGGGGGGAGCACGAGCAGTACTTC | 15 | . | TRBJ2-7 | few | TRBV13
CASITPQGGAFF | TGTGCCAGCATTACACCTCAGGGCGGGGCTTTCTTT | 12 | . | TRBJ1-1 | once | TRBV28
CASRIPGRDYGYTF | TGTGCCAGCAGGATCCCTGGACGGGACTATGGCTACACCTTC | 14 | . | TRBJ1-2 | . | TRBV6-5
CASSDSTREECTEAFF | TGTGCCAGCAGTGACTCCACCAGGGAGGAGTGCACTGAAGCTTTCTTT | 16 | . | TRBJ1-1 | . | TRBV6-4
CASGPPGYGYTF | TGTGCCAGCGGACCCCCAGGCTATGGCTACACCTTC | 12 | . | TRBJ1-2 | . | TRBV28
CASSKGAGRETQYF | TGTGCCAGCAGCAAAGGGGCAGGCCGGGAGACCCAGTACTTC | 14 | . | TRBJ2-5 | . | TRBV21-1
CASSPPPVGARGYTF | TGTGCCAGCAGTCCTCCGCCTGTGGGGGCCCGGGGCTACACCTTC | 15 | . | TRBJ1-2 | many | TRBV27
CAISEGHQGRTYEQYF | TGTGCCATCAGTGAGGGGCATCAGGGGCGTACCTACGAGCAGTACTTC | 16 | . | TRBJ2-7 | once | TRBV10-3
CASSLDPGGRADTQYF | TGCGCCAGCAGCCTAGACCCCGGGGGCAGGGCAGATACGCAGTATTTT | 16 | . | TRBJ2-3 | . | TRBV5-1
CASSPRQGLETQYF | TGTGCCAGCTCACCACGGCAGGGATTAGAGACCCAGTACTTC | 14 | . | TRBJ2-5 | . | TRBV18
CAIRDLNEQFF | TGTGCCATCAGGGACCTGAATGAGCAGTTCTTC | 11 | . | TRBJ2-1 | . | TRBV10-3
CSVEAGGGTEAFF | TGCAGCGTTGAAGCAGGGGGGGGTACTGAAGCTTTCTTT | 13 | TRBD1 | TRBJ1-1 | . | TRBV29-1
CASSLRPTGMGNEQFF | TGCGCCAGCAGCTTGAGGCCTACAGGGATGGGGAATGAGCAGTTCTTC | 16 | . | TRBJ2-1 | . | TRBV5-1
CASSSLGARGPYEQYF | TGTGCCAGCAGCTCCTTAGGGGCCAGGGGACCCTACGAGCAGTACTTC | 16 | . | TRBJ2-7 | . | TRBV27
CASSGVSLDGGELFF | TGCGCCAGCAGCGGAGTTTCCCTGGACGGCGGGGAGCTGTTTTTT | 15 | . | TRBJ2-2 | . | TRBV5-1
CASGLLTGELFF | TGTGCCAGCGGGCTTCTCACCGGGGAGCTGTTTTTT | 12 | . | TRBJ2-2 | once | TRBV28
CASSPWPDTQYF | TGTGCCAGCAGCCCGTGGCCAGATACGCAGTATTTT | 12 | . | TRBJ2-3 | many | TRBV7-2
CASSPTSGRSYNEQFF | TGTGCCAGCTCACCAACGAGCGGGAGATCCTACAATGAGCAGTTCTTC | 16 | TRBD2 | TRBJ2-1 | once | TRBV18
CASSLNNGETQYF | TGCGCCAGCAGCTTAAATAATGGGGAGACCCAGTACTTC | 13 | . | TRBJ2-5 | . | TRBV5-1
CASSLSTDPMNTEAFF | TGCGCCAGCAGCTTGTCCACAGATCCGATGAACACTGAAGCTTTCTTT | 16 | . | TRBJ1-1 | . | TRBV5-1
CASSLGYTYEQYF | TGCGCCAGCAGCTTGGGCTATACTTACGAGCAGTACTTC | 13 | . | TRBJ2-7 | . | TRBV5-1
CASSPQGVNTGELFF | TGTGCCAGCAGCCCCCAGGGGGTCAACACCGGGGAGCTGTTTTTT | 15 | TRBD1 | TRBJ2-2 | . | TRBV11-2
CASSTYASGYTF | TGTGCCAGCAGTACTTACGCCAGTGGCTACACCTTC | 12 | . | TRBJ1-2 | . | TRBV6-5
CASSPRDYGYTF | TGTGCCAGCAGCCCCAGGGACTATGGCTACACCTTC | 12 | . | TRBJ1-2 | . | TRBV28
CASSPIEGLTGYTF | TGTGCCAGCAGCCCCATCGAAGGGTTGACTGGCTACACCTTC | 14 | . | TRBJ1-2 | few | TRBV27
CASSDLKQGGGYTF | TGTGCCAGCAGCGACCTAAAACAGGGAGGTGGCTACACCTTC | 14 | . | TRBJ1-2 | many | TRBV7-3
CASSERSALGYEQYF | TGCGCCAGCAGTGAGAGGTCAGCCCTGGGGTACGAGCAGTACTTC | 15 | . | TRBJ2-7 | . | TRBV10-1
CASSPLHNRWTNYGYTF | TGTGCCAGTAGTCCTCTCCACAACCGGTGGACCAACTATGGCTACACCTTC | 17 | . | TRBJ1-2 | . | TRBV19
CASSLGSRSETGAYGYTF | TGCGCCAGCAGCTTGGGTAGCAGAAGCGAAACAGGGGCTTATGGCTACACCTTC | 18 | TRBD1 | TRBJ1-2 | . | TRBV5-1
CASSQDLFSGNTIYF | TGTGCCAGCAGCCAAGACCTTTTCTCTGGAAACACCATATATTTT | 15 | . | TRBJ1-3 | . | TRBV14
CAGSSSYNSPLHF | TGTGCCGGCTCGAGCTCCTATAATTCACCCCTCCACTTT | 13 | . | TRBJ1-6 | . | TRBV2
CASTLLDRGQGEQFF | TGTGCCAGCACCCTCCTGGACAGGGGGCAGGGTGAGCAGTTCTTC | 15 | TRBD1 | TRBJ2-1 | . | TRBV2
CASRSWGASGNTIYF | TGCGCCAGCAGATCATGGGGCGCCTCTGGAAACACCATATATTTT | 15 | . | TRBJ1-3 | . | TRBV5-1
CASSLGRPTTSTDTQYF | TGTGCCAGCAGCTTAGGGCGCCCGACTACGAGCACAGATACGCAGTATTTT | 17 | . | TRBJ2-3 | . | TRBV7-2
CASSEGTVQANYGYTF | TGTGCCAGCAGCGAGGGGACAGTACAAGCCAACTATGGCTACACCTTC | 16 | TRBD1 | TRBJ1-2 | . | TRBV9
CASSASYNEQFF | TGTGCCAGCAGCGCCTCTTACAATGAGCAGTTCTTC | 12 | . | TRBJ2-1 | . | TRBV28
CSARGTSGYEQYF | TGCAGCGCTCGAGGGACTAGCGGCTACGAGCAGTACTTC | 13 | TRBD2 | TRBJ2-7 | . | TRBV29-1
CASSPPSSGGASAEQYF | TGTGCCAGCTCACCCCCCAGTAGTGGCGGGGCCTCGGCCGAGCAGTACTTC | 17 | . | TRBJ2-7 | once | TRBV18
CASSPGIGEKLFF | TGTGCCAGCTCACCGGGCATAGGCGAAAAACTGTTTTTT | 13 | . | TRBJ1-4 | . | TRBV18
CASSLGQGEEKLFF | TGTGCCAGCAGCTTAGGACAGGGGGAGGAAAAACTGTTTTTT | 14 | TRBD1 | TRBJ1-4 | . | TRBV7-9
CAWSYNSYEQYF | TGTGCCTGGAGTTATAACTCCTACGAGCAGTACTTC | 12 | . | TRBJ2-7 | once | TRBV30
CASSLFFGNEQFF | TGTGCCAGCAGCTTATTTTTCGGCAATGAGCAGTTCTTC | 13 | . | TRBJ2-1 | . | TRBV7-3
CASSRTGFQETQYF | TGTGCCAGTAGTCGCACAGGGTTTCAAGAGACCCAGTACTTC | 14 | . | TRBJ2-5 | . | TRBV19